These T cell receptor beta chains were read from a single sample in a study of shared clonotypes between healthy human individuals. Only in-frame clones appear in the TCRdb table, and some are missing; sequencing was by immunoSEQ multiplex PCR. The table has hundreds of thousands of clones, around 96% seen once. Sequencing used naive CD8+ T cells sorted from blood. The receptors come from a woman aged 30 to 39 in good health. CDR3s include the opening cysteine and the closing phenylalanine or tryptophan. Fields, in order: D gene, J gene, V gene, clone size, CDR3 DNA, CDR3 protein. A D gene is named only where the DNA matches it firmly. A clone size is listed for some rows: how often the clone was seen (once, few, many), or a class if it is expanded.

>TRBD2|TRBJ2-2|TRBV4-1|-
TGCGCCAGCAGCCAAGAGGGACTAGCGGGAACCGAGGACACCGGGGAGCTGTTTTTT
CASSQEGLAGTEDTGELFF
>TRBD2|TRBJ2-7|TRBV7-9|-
TGTGCCAGCAGCTCAGGACTAGCGGGAGCTTCGGGAGAGCAGTACTTC
CASSSGLAGASGEQYF
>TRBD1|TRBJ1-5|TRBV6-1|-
TGTGCCAGCAGTGAAAGGGACAGGGCACCCACCTACAATCAGCCCCAGCATTTT
CASSERDRAPTYNQPQHF
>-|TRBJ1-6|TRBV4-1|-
TGCGCCAGCAGCCAAGTAGAGGGATATAATTCACCCCTCCACTTT
CASSQVEGYNSPLHF
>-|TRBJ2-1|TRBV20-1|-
TGCAGTGCCATCCCCCCGGCGGGGCAGTTCTTC
CSAIPPAGQFF
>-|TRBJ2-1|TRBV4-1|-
TGCGCCAGCAGCCAAGATGAGGCAGACGATTTCTTCAATGAGCAGTTCTTC
CASSQDEADDFFNEQFF
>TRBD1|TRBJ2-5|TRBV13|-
TGTGCCAGCAGCCCCGGGACAGAGCTCGGGGAGACCCAGTACTTC
CASSPGTELGETQYF
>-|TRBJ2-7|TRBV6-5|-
TGTGCCAGCACTCCCCGTACCGAGTATAGTTACGAGCAGTACTTC
CASTPRTEYSYEQYF
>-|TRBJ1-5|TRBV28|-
TGTGCCAGCAGTTTGAGGCAAGGGGATAGCAATCAGCCCCAGCATTTT
CASSLRQGDSNQPQHF
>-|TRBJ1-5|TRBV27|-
TGTGCCAGCAAGACCGTTTGGGGCAATCAGCCCCAGCATTTT
CASKTVWGNQPQHF
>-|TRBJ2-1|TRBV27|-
TGTGCCAGCAGTTTAGGGCGCTCCTACAATGAGCAGTTCTTC
CASSLGRSYNEQFF
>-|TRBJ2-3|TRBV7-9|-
TGTGCCAGCACTACGGGGACAGATACGCAGTATTTT
CASTTGTDTQYF
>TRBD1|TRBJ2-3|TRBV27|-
TGTGCCAGCAGGCCACAGGGGGTGGATACGCAGTATTTT
CASRPQGVDTQYF
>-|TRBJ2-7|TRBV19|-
TGTGCCAGTAGTGGCGAGGGGCTACACGAGCAGTACTTC
CASSGEGLHEQYF
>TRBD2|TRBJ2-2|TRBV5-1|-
TGCGCCAGCAGCTCCCGTGGGGCGGGAGCGAACACCGGGGAGCTGTTTTTT
CASSSRGAGANTGELFF
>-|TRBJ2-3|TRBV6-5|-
TGTGCCAGCGGCCCGGGACAAAGCACAGATACGCAGTATTTT
CASGPGQSTDTQYF
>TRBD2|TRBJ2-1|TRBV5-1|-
TGCGCCAGCAGCGCCGGACTAGCGGGGGATACCTACAATGAGCAGTTCTTC
CASSAGLAGDTYNEQFF
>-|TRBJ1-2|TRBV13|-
TGTGCCAGCAGCTTAGGACAGATTAACTATGGCTACACCTTC
CASSLGQINYGYTF
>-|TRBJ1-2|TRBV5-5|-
TGTGCCAGCAGCTTGGGGGCAGGTTGGCGTAACTATGGCTACACCTTC
CASSLGAGWRNYGYTF
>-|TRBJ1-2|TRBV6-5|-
TGTGCCAGCAGTTACAAGGCAGGGTACTATGGCTACACCTTC
CASSYKAGYYGYTF
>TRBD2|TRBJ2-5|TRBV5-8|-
TGTGCCAGCAGCTCTACTAGCGAATACCAAGAGACCCAGTACTTC
CASSSTSEYQETQYF
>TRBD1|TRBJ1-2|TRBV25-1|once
TGTGCCAGCAGTGAATTCAGAACAGGGGGCGCGCAGTATGGCTACACCTTC
CASSEFRTGGAQYGYTF
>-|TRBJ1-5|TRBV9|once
TGTGCCAGCAGCGTAGGGGGGAGCAATCAGCCCCAGCATTTT
CASSVGGSNQPQHF
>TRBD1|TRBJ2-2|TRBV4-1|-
TGCGCCAGCAGCCAAGGGGGACAGCCCGGGGAGCTGTTTTTT
CASSQGGQPGELFF
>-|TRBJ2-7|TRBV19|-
TGTGCCAGTAGTCCCCGGGACCCCTACGAGCAGTACTTC
CASSPRDPYEQYF